The clone carrying this T cell receptor (beta chain) was found once. Its cognate antigen is unknown. Germline CDR1 is MNHEY and CDR2 is SVGAGI. V lost 2 bases, J lost 4 bases, and 8 bases lay in between. The CDR3 sequence is 13 residues long. The data belong to a study of response to subunit inactivated influenza vaccine. A single record per CDR3 protein comes from TCRdb applying MiXCR to the RT-PCR reads. The sample carries 450,000 to 600,000 distinct CDR3 sequences, 7.5% to 8.5% recorded once. General study findings and limits: There was a suggestion from the authors that each seasonal influenza vaccination recruits few new T cells.

This clonotype was obtained from a man between 50 and 70 years old who received an inactivated influenza vaccine. The specimen comprised PBMCs from blood, sampled roughly 24 months after vaccination. V is TRBV6-5 and J is TRBJ1-2; D gene ambiguous. The CDR3 region is CASSYDPLYGYTF. CDR3 sequence (DNA): TGTGCCAGCAGTTACGATCCCCTCTATGGCTACACCTTC.